This T cell receptor beta chain was obtained from a study of blood T cell repertoires in COVID-19. Looking at the study overall: Acute and convalescent COVID-19 samples came from the United States, Italy and Spain.

This table comes from immunoSEQ multiplex PCR, and its TCRdb copy is limited to in-frame clones, with some not included. Altogether approximately 200,000 clones are present, around 89% being singletons, with the ten largest covering roughly 1.2%. Unmatched junction bases numbered 9, after V lost 0 bases and J lost 4 bases. The germline V gene has CDR1 SGHTA and CDR2 FQGNSA. The CDR3 spans 17 residues. This clone was seen a few times. This chain links TRBV7-2 with TRBJ2-1; 7 bases fit TRBD2. Sequences were obtained from PBMCs or T cells enriched from blood (not recorded which). This TCR derives from a man younger than 45 who had recovered from COVID-19. CDR3 DNA: TGTGCCAGCAGCTTAGCGGGTGGTGGTAGCGGGTACAATGAGCAGTTCTTC. It is translated as CASSLAGGGSGYNEQFF.